This is a list of T cell receptor beta chains from one sample in a study of identical twins. TCRdb redid the calling of the 5' RACE reads with MiXCR, one entry per CDR3 protein. The repertoire holds hundreds of thousands of distinct CDR3 sequences, with less than 7% as singletons. Sequencing was done on a sample of naive T cells sorted from blood. The receptors derive from a young man in good health. The CDR3 runs from the conserved cysteine through the conserved F or W. The D gene is left open where the match is weak. Rows may omit the clone size; those that give it use once, few, many or a size class.

d_call	v_call	j_call	clone_size	cdr3_aa	cdr3_nt
TRBD2	TRBV4-3	TRBJ2-3	many	CASSQALAGGYTQYF	TGCGCCAGCAGCCAAGCCCTAGCGGGAGGATATACGCAGTATTTT
-	TRBV19	TRBJ1-5	few	CASSISRASNQPQHF	TGTGCCAGTAGTATATCCAGGGCCAGCAATCAGCCCCAGCATTTT
TRBD1	TRBV5-5	TRBJ1-2	many	CASSLGSWTGNYGYTF	TGTGCCAGCAGCTTGGGTAGCTGGACAGGGAACTATGGCTACACCTTC
-	TRBV2	TRBJ2-5	-	CASSERGIQETQYF	TGTGCCAGCAGTGAACGCGGGATCCAAGAGACCCAGTACTTC
TRBD1	TRBV4-3	TRBJ1-4	many	CASSQVATGRVGRVEKLFF	TGCGCCAGCAGCCAAGTGGCGACAGGGAGGGTAGGGAGAGTAGAAAAACTGTTTTTT
-	TRBV2	TRBJ1-5	-	CASSERTGNQPQHF	TGTGCCAGCAGTGAAAGGACAGGCAATCAGCCCCAGCATTTT
TRBD1	TRBV12-3/TRBV12-4	TRBJ1-4	many	CASSPNRGVVEKLFF	TGTGCCAGCAGTCCGAACAGGGGAGTGGTCGAAAAACTGTTTTTT
-	TRBV29-1	TRBJ2-1	many	CSVDGVEQFF	TGCAGCGTTGACGGGGTTGAGCAGTTCTTC
-	TRBV6-5	TRBJ2-5	-	CASSYVRFGETQYF	TGTGCCAGCAGTTATGTGAGGTTCGGGGAGACCCAGTACTTC
-	TRBV5-1	TRBJ2-3	many	CASSSYPQGDTQYF	TGCGCCAGCAGCTCATATCCCCAGGGGGATACGCAGTATTTT
-	TRBV5-1	TRBJ1-4	many	CASRARGATNEKLFF	TGCGCCAGCAGGGCAAGGGGTGCAACTAATGAAAAACTGTTTTTT
-	TRBV29-1	TRBJ2-1	many	CSVALGENEQFF	TGCAGCGTTGCTCTAGGGGAAAATGAGCAGTTCTTC
-	TRBV28	TRBJ2-7	-	CASSPPQNSYEQYF	TGTGCCAGCAGTCCGCCACAAAACTCCTACGAGCAGTACTTC
-	TRBV30	TRBJ2-3	-	CALRDRLSTDTQYF	TGTGCCTTACGGGACCGCCTTAGCACAGATACGCAGTATTTT
TRBD2	TRBV12-3/TRBV12-4	TRBJ2-5	few	CASSRGLAGIQETQYF	TGTGCCAGCAGTCGCGGACTAGCGGGGATCCAAGAGACCCAGTACTTC
TRBD2	TRBV4-1	TRBJ2-7	few	CASSQDLGSGSDRPYEQYF	TGCGCCAGCAGCCAAGATCTTGGTAGCGGGAGCGATAGGCCTTACGAGCAGTACTTC
-	TRBV7-9	TRBJ2-3	-	CAIEAGDTQYF	TGTGCCATAGAGGCGGGAGATACGCAGTATTTT
-	TRBV24-1	TRBJ2-1	few	CATSDLSSREQFF	TGTGCCACCAGTGATTTGTCTTCCCGGGAGCAGTTCTTC
-	TRBV25-1	TRBJ2-3	many	CASSPRYQDTQYF	TGTGCCAGCAGTCCACGGTATCAAGATACGCAGTATTTT
-	TRBV7-8	TRBJ2-3	many	CASSLEGRGVGTDTQYF	TGTGCCAGCAGCTTAGAGGGCCGCGGGGTTGGCACAGATACGCAGTATTTT
TRBD1	TRBV6-5	TRBJ1-1	many	CASSYTGTGIDTEAFF	TGTGCCAGCAGTTACACCGGGACAGGGATTGATACTGAAGCTTTCTTT
-	TRBV24-1	TRBJ1-1	few	CATRPTRGGTEAFF	TGTGCCACCAGGCCAACTCGGGGGGGGACTGAAGCTTTCTTT
-	TRBV12-3/TRBV12-4	TRBJ2-2	few	CASAPHARELFF	TGTGCCAGCGCTCCCCACGCCAGGGAGCTGTTTTTT
-	TRBV2	TRBJ2-5	many	CASSEAEGVETQYF	TGTGCCAGCAGTGAAGCCGAGGGGGTAGAGACCCAGTACTTC